These 25 T cell receptor beta chains were all obtained from the same sample, sequenced in a study of blood T cell repertoires in COVID-19. Profiling relied on immunoSEQ multiplex PCR, and the TCRdb table lists in-frame clones only, not all of them. This table holds 150,000 to 200,000 clones, about four fifths found once. What was sequenced was peripheral blood. Receptors were obtained from a man in his fifties or sixties with acute or convalescent COVID-19.

The V call is TRBV2, the J call TRBJ2-3; TRBD2 might be the D (6 bases). The germline V gene has CDR1 SNHLY and CDR2 FYNNEI. This CDR3 region has 14 residues. Trimming took off 4 bases at V and 1 base at J, with 9 bases between the two ends. CDR3 region: CASSATSRTDTQYF. CDR3 coding DNA: TGTGCCAGCAGTGCAACTAGCCGCACAGATACGCAGTATTTT.

There are a few counts of this clone. The rearrangement links TRBV19 to TRBJ1-2; D gene unclear. V lost 2 bases and J lost 8, with 9 bases in between. Germline V gene data show CDR1 as LNHDA and CDR2 as SQIVND (reference sequence). The CDR3 loop spans 12 amino acids. The CDR3 region is CASSILGRGYTF. The CDR3 region has the DNA TGTGCCAGTAGTATACTGGGGAGAGGCTACACCTTC. The full variable domain, completed using reference TRBV19 and TRBJ1-2, is DGGITQSPKYLFRKEGQNVTLSCEQNLNHDAMYWYRQDPGQGLRLIYYSQIVNDFQKGDIAEGYSVSREKKESFPLTVTSAQKNPTAFYLCASSILGRGYTFGSGTRLTVV.

The chain couples TRBV19 to TRBJ2-7; a possible D gene is TRBD2 (6 bases). The V and J ends lost 5 bases and 0 bases respectively, with 14 bases between them. The CDR3 sequence is 15 residues long. Germline assignment: CDR1 LNHDA and CDR2 SQIVND (reference sequence). CDR3 sequence reads: CASSPLAFPSYEQYF. CDR3 bases: TGTGCCAGTAGTCCCCTAGCGTTTCCCTCCTACGAGCAGTACTTC.

V usage is TRBV19 and J usage is TRBJ1-2; maybe TRBD1 (5 bases). Germline V gene lookup returns CDR1 LNHDA and CDR2 SQIVND (reference sequence). The CDR3 has 15 residues. Deletions cut 5 bases from V and 4 bases from J, with 17 bases between. CDR3 in DNA: TGTGCCAGTAGTCTCACACCCAGCGGGGGCTATGGCTACACCTTC. It encodes CASSLTPSGGYGYTF.

This chain joins TRBV19 and TRBJ1-5, with TRBD1 identical over 9 bases. V gave up 6 bases and J gave up 3 bases; unmatched junction bases: 3. From germline, CDR1 is LNHDA and CDR2 SQIVND (reference sequence). This CDR3 region has 14 residues. CDR3 region: CASSRTGANQPQHF. DNA of the CDR3: TGTGCCAGTAGCCGGACAGGGGCCAATCAGCCCCAGCATTTT. The full variable domain, with the rest looked up from reference TRBV19 and TRBJ1-5, is DGGITQSPKYLFRKEGQNVTLSCEQNLNHDAMYWYRQDPGQGLRLIYYSQIVNDFQKGDIAEGYSVSREKKESFPLTVTSAQKNPTAFYLCASSRTGANQPQHFGDGTRLSIL.

The rearrangement joins TRBV4-1 to TRBJ2-4, with D perhaps TRBD1 (5 bases). The V and J ends lost 0 bases and 15 bases respectively, with 15 bases between them. CDR1 and CDR2 (germline): MGHRA, YSYEKL. CDR3 length equals 13 residues. Written as DNA, the CDR3 is TGCGCCAGCAGCCAAGATCCAGGGTTCGATGTGTACTTC. Its translation: CASSQDPGFDVYF.

The CDR3 loop is CASMDFQETQYF. The CDR3, as DNA: TGTGCCAGCATGGACTTTCAAGAGACCCAGTACTTC. This sequence joins TRBV6-5 and TRBJ2-5; tentatively, D is TRBD2 (5 bases). In germline, CDR1 is MNHEY, CDR2 SVGAGI. The CDR3 is 12 residues long. Deletions cut 7 bases from V and 2 bases from J, with 8 bases between.

CDR3 nucleotide sequence: TGTGCCAGCAGCTTATCTTCCTCCGTAATCTCAGGGAAGAACAATGAGCAGTTCTTC. Translation gives CASSLSSSVISGKNNEQFF. This chain uses TRBV11-2 with TRBJ2-1; D perhaps matches TRBD1 (5 bases). The germline V gene encodes CDR1 SGHAT and CDR2 FQNNGV. Trimming stripped 2 bases from V and 5 bases from J, with 25 bases between. The CDR3 extends over 19 amino acids.

The chain uses TRBV19 and TRBJ2-7; D possibly corresponds to TRBD1 (5 bases). CDR1 is LNHDA and CDR2 is SQIVND in the germline V gene (reference sequence). The CDR3 is 16 residues long. The V end lost 4 bases, the J end lost 0 bases, and 16 bases lay between the germline ends. CDR3: CASSNIAGKASYEQYF. The DNA of the CDR3 is TGTGCCAGTAGTAACATCGCAGGGAAGGCCTCCTACGAGCAGTACTTC.

The rearrangement uses TRBV3-1 (or the pseudogene TRBV3-2) and TRBJ1-6; D might be TRBD1 (5 bases). From germline, CDR1 is LGHDT and CDR2 YNNKEL (reference sequence). The CDR3 is 14 amino acids. V was pared by 4 bases and J by 9 bases, with 13 bases between. The CDR3, as DNA: TGTGCCAGCAGCCCCAGGGATTACGGTTCACCCCTCCACTTT. This encodes CASSPRDYGSPLHF.

The genes are TRBV11-2 and TRBJ2-2, with D possibly being TRBD1 (6 bases). CDR3 length equals 15 residues. Trimming pared 1 base from V and 5 bases from J, leaving 11 bases between. Germline loops: CDR1 SGHAT, CDR2 FQNNGV. The CDR3 nucleotides read TGTGCCAGCAGCTTAGGCGGCAGGGGAACCGGGGAGCTGTTTTTT. Amino acid sequence: CASSLGGRGTGELFF.

V usage is TRBV19 and J usage is TRBJ1-5, with a weak D call TRBD1 (5 bases). This CDR3 is built from 14 residues. V was shortened by 3 bases and J by 1 base, with 7 bases between the two germline ends. Germline V gene data show CDR1 as LNHDA and CDR2 as SQIVND (reference sequence). The CDR3 region is CASSMAGSNQPQHF. CDR3 in DNA: TGTGCCAGTAGTATGGCAGGGAGCAATCAGCCCCAGCATTTT.

This chain connects TRBV28 to TRBJ1-6; 10 positions agree with TRBD1. The CDR3 sequence is 16 residues long. Germline CDR1 MDHEN, CDR2 SYDVKM. V was pared by 6 bases and J by 1 base, with 3 bases of the junction left unmatched. The CDR3 is CASRGQGGSYNSPLHF. CDR3 coding DNA: TGTGCCAGCAGAGGACAGGGGGGATCCTATAATTCACCCCTCCACTTT.

The CDR3, as DNA: TGCGCCAGCGCACAAGACAGGGGAAGAAATCAGCCCCAGCATTTT. It translates to CASAQDRGRNQPQHF. V gene TRBV10-1 combines with J gene TRBJ1-5; the match to TRBD1 covers 8 bases. The ends lost 8 bases at V and 4 bases at J; junction bases unmatched: 10. The CDR3 consists of 15 residues. Germline CDR1 reads WNHNN; CDR2 reads SYGVQD (reference sequence).

V and J are TRBV4-1 and TRBJ1-6, with a tentative D call TRBD1 (6 bases). CDR1 is MGHRA, CDR2 YSYEKL, per germline. Deletions cut 1 base from V and 10 bases from J, with 14 bases between. This CDR3 comprises 15 residues. The CDR3 here is CASSQGFGGNSPLHF. CDR3 DNA: TGCGCCAGCAGCCAAGGGTTTGGGGGCAACTCACCCCTCCACTTT.

V is TRBV14 and J is TRBJ1-1; no clear D gene. CDR3 length: 14 residues. The germline gives CDR1 SGHDN, CDR2 FVKESK. V lost 0 bases and J lost 7, with 12 bases in between. The CDR3 sequence: CASSQDVRSSEAFF. CDR3 nucleotides: TGTGCCAGCAGCCAAGATGTGCGTTCTAGTGAAGCTTTCTTT.

This clone was picked up many times. The CDR3 DNA is TGTGCCAGCAGTTTAGAGCCGGTTCCTAACTATGGCTACACCTTC. Translation gives CASSLEPVPNYGYTF. The chain combines TRBV27 with TRBJ1-2; D is uncertain. The CDR3 length is 15 residues. The germline gives CDR1 MNHEY, CDR2 SMNVEV (reference sequence). Deletions cut 2 bases from V and 0 bases from J, with 10 bases between.

V usage is TRBV7-2 and J usage is TRBJ2-3, with TRBD1 matching over 7 bases. The ends lost 1 base at V and 1 base at J; junction bases unmatched: 2. The CDR3 extends over 15 amino acids. Germline values: CDR1 SGHTA, CDR2 FQGNSA. The CDR3 region is CASSLGGGGTDTQYF. In DNA, the CDR3 is TGTGCCAGCAGCTTAGGAGGGGGCGGCACAGATACGCAGTATTTT.

The chain links TRBV27 to TRBJ2-2; D not certain. The CDR3 runs 14 residues. V was cut by 3 bases and J by 1 base, with 6 bases left in between. Germline lookup yields CDR1 MNHEY and CDR2 SMNVEV (reference sequence). The CDR3 region is CASSFNGNTGELFF. In nucleotides, the CDR3 is TGTGCCAGCAGTTTTAACGGGAACACCGGGGAGCTGTTTTTT.

The V and J genes are TRBV19 and TRBJ2-1; 10 nucleotides align to TRBD2. Germline loops: CDR1 LNHDA, CDR2 SQIVND (reference sequence). The length of the CDR3 is 15 residues. V shed 3 bases and J 6 bases; nucleotides not matched to a gene: 5. The CDR3 nucleotides are TGTGCCAGTAGTATTGGGGGACTAGCGACCAATGAGCAGTTCTTC. This gives the protein CASSIGGLATNEQFF.

In DNA form, the CDR3 reads TGTGCCAGCACTCGGGAGGGGTTCGGGACTGAAGCTTTCTTT. Its protein is CASTREGFGTEAFF. The gene calls are TRBV6-5 and TRBJ1-1; weak D call: TRBD1 (5 bases). The CDR3 loop spans 14 amino acids. The germline CDR1 and CDR2 sequences are MNHEY and SVGAGI. Trimming shortened V by 7 bases and J by 5 bases, and 17 bases separated the two germline ends.

This clone was observed once. V usage is TRBV29-1 and J usage is TRBJ2-7; the match to TRBD1 covers 11 bases. This CDR3 is built from 14 residues. Germline CDR1 SQVTM, CDR2 ANQGSEA. The junction had 9 bases not matched to a gene; V was cut back by 4 bases and J by 7 bases. The CDR3 is CSVGGGQGAWEQYF. The DNA for the CDR3 is TGCAGCGTTGGAGGAGGACAGGGGGCTTGGGAGCAGTACTTC.

The chain joins TRBV10-3 to TRBJ1-3; D is unresolved. The CDR3 totals 15 residues. The V end lost 3 bases, the J end lost 0 bases, and 9 bases lay between the germline ends. Germline CDR1 ENHRY, CDR2 SYGVKD. CDR3 sequence: CAISEPGSSGNTIYF. The CDR3 coding sequence is TGTGCCATCAGTGAACCTGGGAGCTCTGGAAACACCATATATTTT.

The rearrangement uses TRBV6-2 or TRBV6-3 and TRBJ2-2; maybe TRBD2 (6 bases). The CDR3 sequence is 17 residues long. From germline, CDR1 is MNHEY and CDR2 SVGEGT. V lost 0 bases, J lost 4 bases, and 15 bases lay in between. CDR3 protein: CASSYSRGRVSTGELFF. The CDR3 DNA is TGTGCCAGCAGTTACTCGCGGGGCAGGGTGAGCACCGGGGAGCTGTTTTTT.

The gene calls are TRBV19 and TRBJ2-7, with 8 bases that match TRBD1. The germline V gene encodes CDR1 LNHDA and CDR2 SQIVND (reference sequence). With 5 bases clipped from V and 4 bases from J, the junction kept 10 bases outside the gene matches. The CDR3 is 15 residues long. Written as DNA, the CDR3 is TGTGCCAGTAGTGAACTGACAGGGGCACTATACGAGCAGTACTTC. Encoded protein: CASSELTGALYEQYF. Looking up the rest from reference TRBV19 and TRBJ2-7 gives the full variable domain: DGGITQSPKYLFRKEGQNVTLSCEQNLNHDAMYWYRQDPGQGLRLIYYSQIVNDFQKGDIAEGYSVSREKKESFPLTVTSAQKNPTAFYLCASSELTGALYEQYFGPGTRLTVT.